What follows describes a single T cell receptor (beta chain). While infection was still active, Seattle patients were enrolled and then followed longitudinally. As handled by the study authors: Nucleated cell counts were estimated from reference gene primer amplification. Data came from immunoSEQ multiplex PCR; TCRdb stores just in-frame clones and leaves some out. That table furnishes V, J and clone size, whereas the DNA furnished D and trimming. The sample includes about 280,000 clones, 88% of them seen just once. This entry comes from a study of blood T cell repertoires in COVID-19. Study context: From T cells, B-cell-depleted T cells, or PBMCs came the material, which was cDNA or gDNA.

The source material was peripheral blood. This sequence originates from a woman in her 30s with COVID-19, enrolled during active disease.

CDR3 coding DNA: TGTGCCACCAGCAGAGATGGGGGGGTATCACTCTATGGCTACACCTTC. Translation: CATSRDGGVSLYGYTF. The genes are TRBV15 and TRBJ1-2, with a tentative D call TRBD1 (5 bases). CDR3 size: 16 residues. V was trimmed by 0 bases and J by 4 bases, leaving 15 bases between them. Germline lookup yields CDR1 LNHNV and CDR2 YYDKDF (reference sequence).